One sample yielded the 14 T cell receptor beta chains listed below, sequenced in a study of control samples from healthy donors and cancer patients. Measured with immunoSEQ multiplex PCR; TCRdb has only the in-frame clones, and not every one. This sample yields about 120,000 clones, of which 80% to 90% are seen a single time; 2.9% belongs to the top ten. What was sequenced was blood. The receptors come from a man aged 55 to 70 in good health.

V and J are TRBV19 and TRBJ1-5; D gene uncertain. This CDR3 contains 12 residues. Deletions cut 6 bases from V and 5 bases from J, with 8 bases between. Germline V gives CDR1 LNHDA, CDR2 SQIVND (reference sequence). The CDR3 DNA is TGTGCCAGTAGGTCCAGTTATCAGCCCCAGCATTTT. It specifies CASRSSYQPQHF.

This chain links TRBV18 with TRBJ1-4; D might be TRBD1 (6 bases). Trimming cost V 4 bases and J 2 bases, with 11 bases left between them. This CDR3 has 15 amino acids. Germline CDR1 reads KGHSH; CDR2 reads LQKENI. The CDR3 is CASSQSQGTNEKLFF. DNA for the CDR3: TGTGCCAGCTCACAAAGCCAGGGGACTAATGAAAAACTGTTTTTT.

V usage is TRBV30 and J usage is TRBJ1-4, with D possibly matching TRBD1 (6 bases). With 0 bases removed from V and 14 bases from J, the gap between germline ends came to 16 bases. The CDR3 is 13 residues long. Germline lookup yields CDR1 GTSNPN and CDR2 SVGIG (reference sequence). Written as DNA, the CDR3 is TGTGCCTGGAGTGTACTACAGGGAGTAGAGCTGTTTTTT. Translated: CAWSVLQGVELFF. Variable domain in full (rest from reference TRBV30 and TRBJ1-4): SQTIHQWPATLVQPVGSPLSLECTVEGTSNPNLYWYRQAAGRGLQLLFYSVGIGQISSEVPQNLSASRPQDRQFILSSKKLLLSDSGFYLCAWSVLQGVELFFGSGTQLSVL.

In this sample, this clone turned up once. The CDR3 region is CASSTVTNTEAFF. CDR3 nucleotides: TGTGCCAGCAGTACCGTAACGAACACTGAAGCTTTCTTT. The rearrangement links TRBV6-5 to TRBJ1-1; D call uncertain. Looked up from germline, CDR1 is MNHEY and CDR2 is SVGAGI. The ends were cut back, 5 bases at V and 1 base at J, with 8 bases in the middle. The length of the CDR3 is 13 residues.

The chain joins TRBV4-1 to TRBJ2-1; D might be TRBD1 or TRBD2, each matching 7 bases. Germline V gives CDR1 MGHRA, CDR2 YSYEKL. Trimming took 4 bases from V and 6 from J, leaving 16 bases between them. CDR3 size: 15 residues. The CDR3 DNA reads as TGCGCCAGCAGCCGGGGGGGACAGCTTCTCAATGAGCAGTTCTTC. It translates to CASSRGGQLLNEQFF.

The V and J genes are TRBV7-9 and TRBJ1-1, with D uncertain. The CDR3 consists of 14 residues. The V gene's germline CDR1 is SEHNR and CDR2 FQNEAQ (reference sequence). The V gene lost 1 base and the J gene lost 6 bases, with 12 bases spanning the gap. CDR3 sequence: CASSLEGAQAEAFF. The CDR3 DNA is TGTGCCAGCAGCTTAGAAGGTGCGCAGGCTGAAGCTTTCTTT.

About this clone: The junction shows a germline mismatch at one end, possibly a read error. This rearrangement joins TRBV12-5 to TRBJ1-5; D remains unclear. Germline V gene sequence: CDR1 LGHNT, CDR2 FRNRAP. The CDR3 is 12 residues long. The CDR3 DNA follows: TGTGCTAGTGGTGCCCTCGAGGGCCCAAGGGCATTT. Amino acid sequence: CASGALEGPRAF.

The CDR3 sequence is CASLDNQWDQPQHF. The CDR3 bases are TGTGCCAGTTTGGACAATCAGTGGGATCAGCCCCAGCATTTT. The chain combines TRBV19 with TRBJ1-5, with D possibly TRBD1 on 5 matching bases. Trimming took 8 bases from V and 5 from J, leaving 16 bases between them. Germline CDR1 and CDR2: LNHDA and SQIVND (reference sequence). There are 14 residues in the CDR3.

A few counts support this clone. This chain uses TRBV28 with TRBJ2-1; the D gene is possibly TRBD1 (6 bases). Germline CDR1 and CDR2: MDHEN and SYDVKM. V was clipped by 3 bases and J by 9 bases, with 24 bases between them. This CDR3 is 17 amino acids long. The CDR3 bases are TGTGCCAGCAGTTTTTGGGTTCTGACAGGTGAATTTGGTGAGCAGTTCTTC. Protein: CASSFWVLTGEFGEQFF.

V and J are TRBV9 and TRBJ2-1, with TRBD2 matching over 14 bases. Germline CDR1 SGDLS, CDR2 YYNGEE. The CDR3 is 18 residues long. V was pared by 0 bases and J by 6 bases, with 8 bases of the junction left unmatched. CDR3 DNA: TGTGCCAGCAGCGTAGCTACGGGGACTAGCGGGGGTGGCAATGAGCAGTTCTTC. Translated, it gives CASSVATGTSGGGNEQFF. Full variable domain (remainder filled in from reference TRBV9 and TRBJ2-1): DSGVTQTPKHLITATGQRVTLRCSPRSGDLSVYWYQQSLDQGLQFLIQYYNGEERAKGNILERFSAQQFPDLHSELNLSSLELGDSALYFCASSVATGTSGGGNEQFFGPGTRLTVL.

The rearrangement links TRBV27 to TRBJ2-7; 9 nucleotides agree with TRBD1. The CDR3 runs 15 residues. CDR1 MNHEY and CDR2 SMNVEV come from the germline V gene (reference sequence). The J segment lost 2 bases and the V segment lost 5 bases, leaving 7 bases of the junction unmatched. The CDR3 loop reads CASSRQGQGAYEQYF. The CDR3 coding sequence is TGTGCCAGCAGTCGACAGGGACAGGGAGCCTACGAGCAGTACTTC.

This clone occurred a few times. Other DNA sequences in this sample translate to the same CDR3. V usage is TRBV6-6 and J usage is TRBJ1-2; tentative D call: TRBD1 (5 bases). This CDR3 spans 13 amino acids. V dropped 2 bases and J dropped 8 bases, with 12 bases sitting between them. The germline CDR1 and CDR2 sequences are MNHNY and SVGAGI (reference sequence). CDR3 residues: CASSYSRASGYTF. DNA of the CDR3: TGTGCCAGCAGTTACAGCAGGGCCTCCGGCTACACCTTC.

This clone was picked up one time. CDR3 sequence (DNA): TGTGCCAGCAGCCAAGGGTACTCTGGGGCCAACGTCCTGACTTTC. Residues: CASSQGYSGANVLTF. This chain links TRBV3-1 (or the pseudogene TRBV3-2) with TRBJ2-6, with D unclear. The CDR3 has 15 amino acids. Trimming took 1 base from V and 0 from J, leaving 4 bases between them. Germline CDR1 and CDR2: LGHDT and YNNKEL (reference sequence).

The CDR3: CATSDRTGNRNQPQHF. Written as DNA, the CDR3 is TGTGCCACCAGTGACCGGACAGGGAATCGGAATCAGCCCCAGCATTTT. The chain carries TRBV24-1 and TRBJ1-5; 8 bases agree with TRBD1. The CDR3 is made up of 16 amino acids. In germline, CDR1 is KGHDR, CDR2 SFDVKD. The trim removed 4 bases at V and 4 bases at J, leaving 8 bases unmatched.